The 28 T cell receptor beta chains in this list originate from one sample, sequenced in a study of CD8 T cells in Susac syndrome. Reverse transcription used about 0.45 to 1 ug RNA and random hexamers. MiXCR, applied by TCRdb to the immunoSEQ multiplex PCR reads, yields one record per CDR3 protein. The sample contains under 150,000 distinct CDR3 sequences, 75% to 90% of which appear only once. Sequenced material: CD8+ T cells from PBMCs. The receptors stem from a human donor with multiple sclerosis.

This clonotype was seen once. The rearrangement links TRBV7-2 to TRBJ2-7; possibly TRBD1 or TRBD2 for D (5 bases each). Deletions cut 4 bases from V and 2 bases from J, with 12 bases between. This CDR3 spans 14 amino acids. Looked up from germline, CDR1 is SGHTA and CDR2 is FQGNSA. Here the CDR3 reads CASSSSGTPYEQYF. CDR3 DNA sequence: TGTGCCAGCAGCTCATCCGGGACCCCCTACGAGCAGTACTTC.

This chain uses TRBV18 with TRBJ2-7; 9 bases align to TRBD1. The CDR3 is 13 residues long. CDR1 KGHSH and CDR2 LQKENI come from the germline V gene. The trim removed 2 bases at V and 6 bases at J, leaving 2 bases unmatched. For the CDR3, the DNA is TGTGCCAGCTCACCAGGACAGGGGAGCGAGCAGTACTTC. Its translation: CASSPGQGSEQYF. The full variable domain, rest sourced from reference TRBV18 and TRBJ2-7, is NAGVMQNPRHLVRRRGQEARLRCSPMKGHSHVYWYRQLPEEGLKFMVYLQKENIIDESGMPKERFSAEFPKEGPSILRIQQVVRGDSAAYFCASSPGQGSEQYFGPGTRLTVT.

This rearrangement joins TRBV9 to TRBJ2-1, with D possibly matching TRBD1 (6 bases). V gave up 0 bases and J gave up 4 bases, with 8 bases separating them. Germline CDR1 and CDR2: SGDLS and YYNGEE. There are 14 residues in the CDR3. CDR3 sequence: CASSVEQGYNEQFF. In DNA form, the CDR3 reads TGTGCCAGCAGCGTAGAACAGGGTTACAATGAGCAGTTCTTC.

The chain uses TRBV9 and TRBJ1-1, with D possibly TRBD1 on 5 matching bases. V dropped 5 bases and J dropped 5 bases, with 13 bases sitting between them. Germline loops: CDR1 SGDLS, CDR2 YYNGEE. This CDR3 contains 13 residues. The CDR3 reads CASSVGGRTEAFF. CDR3 nucleotide sequence: TGTGCCAGCAGTGTCGGGGGAAGGACTGAAGCTTTCTTT. The whole variable domain, filled in from reference TRBV9 and TRBJ1-1, reads DSGVTQTPKHLITATGQRVTLRCSPRSGDLSVYWYQQSLDQGLQFLIQYYNGEERAKGNILERFSAQQFPDLHSELNLSSLELGDSALYFCASSVGGRTEAFFGQGTRLTVV.

The J gene is TRBJ2-5, the V gene TRBV4-1; the D gene is possibly TRBD1 (6 bases). The CDR3 loop spans 15 amino acids. Germline loops: CDR1 MGHRA, CDR2 YSYEKL. V lost 0 bases, J lost 5 bases, and 13 bases lay in between. As DNA, the CDR3 is TGCGCCAGCAGCCAAGATCACACAGGGCGGGAGACCCAGTACTTC. This sequence encodes CASSQDHTGRETQYF.

This clonotype was observed a single time. The chain couples TRBV29-1 to TRBJ2-1; D possibly uses TRBD1 or TRBD2 (6 bases each). The CDR3 is 14 residues long. Germline assignment: CDR1 SQVTM and CDR2 ANQGSEA. Trimming took 6 bases from V and 3 from J, leaving 15 bases between them. CDR3 coding DNA: TGCAGCGTCCCCCCGGGGGCCGACTACAATGAGCAGTTCTTC. Translated, it gives CSVPPGADYNEQFF.

The rearrangement joins TRBV2 to TRBJ2-1; D possibly corresponds to TRBD1 (6 bases). This CDR3 is built from 15 residues. The V and J ends lost 8 bases and 3 bases respectively, with 17 bases between them. Germline CDR1 and CDR2: SNHLY and FYNNEI. This CDR3 reads CASQIYRTDYNEQFF. The CDR3 bases are TGTGCCAGCCAGATTTATCGGACAGACTACAATGAGCAGTTCTTC. The full variable domain, rest sourced from reference TRBV2 and TRBJ2-1, is EPEVTQTPSHQVTQMGQEVILRCVPISNHLYFYWYRQILGQKVEFLVSFYNNEISEKSEIFDDQFSVERPDGSNFTLKIRSTKLEDSAMYFCASQIYRTDYNEQFFGPGTRLTVL.

A single count supports this clonotype. This chain joins TRBV7-9 and TRBJ1-1; D might be TRBD1 (6 bases). The CDR3 contains 12 residues. The germline V and J ends were trimmed by 11 bases and 6 bases, with 16 bases remaining between them. The V gene's germline CDR1 is SEHNR and CDR2 FQNEAQ (reference sequence). CDR3 protein: CASCGGDPEAFF. The CDR3 DNA follows: TGTGCCTCTTGTGGGGGCGACCCTGAAGCTTTCTTT.

The chain uses TRBV11-1 and TRBJ2-7; D is undetermined. The CDR3 consists of 16 residues. Trimming removed 8 bases from V and 4 bases from J, with 24 bases in between. Germline CDR1 reads SGHAT; CDR2 reads FQDESV (reference sequence). Here the CDR3 DNA reads TGTGCCAGCGGAACTGCGAAAGAACGGGTGGGTTACGAGCAGTACTTC. Translation: CASGTAKERVGYEQYF.

The chain has TRBV11-2 and TRBJ1-1, with TRBD1 identical over 7 bases. The CDR3 totals 13 residues. Germline CDR1 is SGHAT and CDR2 is FQNNGV. V shed 5 bases and J 8 bases; nucleotides not matched to a gene: 8. CDR3 nucleotide sequence: TGTGCCAGCAGCGACTCCGGGACAGAAGAAGCTTTCTTT. It translates to CASSDSGTEEAFF.

The rearrangement joins TRBV5-4 to TRBJ2-7; possibly TRBD1 for D (5 bases). V was trimmed by 2 bases and J by 4 bases, leaving 10 bases between them. Germline CDR1 is SGHNT and CDR2 is YYREEE (reference sequence). This CDR3 has 13 residues. The CDR3 DNA reads as TGTGCCAGCAGCTTAGACAGATCATACGAGCAGTACGTC. This sequence encodes CASSLDRSYEQYV.

The chain has TRBV5-5 and TRBJ2-2, with D unresolved. The CDR3 sequence is 13 residues long. Germline V lookup: CDR1 SGHKS, CDR2 YYEKEE (reference sequence). V dropped 4 bases and J dropped 6 bases, with 10 bases sitting between them. The CDR3 protein is CASSVPLSGELFF. DNA for the CDR3: TGTGCCAGCAGCGTCCCCCTTTCCGGGGAGCTGTTTTTT.

The chain recombines TRBV15 with TRBJ1-4; 8 nucleotides align to TRBD1. CDR1 and CDR2 from the germline V gene are LNHNV and YYDKDF (reference sequence). This CDR3 comprises 13 residues. The ends lost 8 bases at V and 8 bases at J; junction bases unmatched: 7. CDR3 bases: TGTGCCACCGAGACAGGGGAGGAGGAAAAACTGTTTTTT. This codes for CATETGEEEKLFF.

The chain couples TRBV6-5 to TRBJ1-4; D remains unclear. V was cut by 2 bases and J by 7 bases, with 17 bases left in between. Looked up from germline, CDR1 is MNHEY and CDR2 is SVGAGI. The CDR3 sequence is 16 residues long. The CDR3 loop is CASSYRAPGRGEKLFF. Here the CDR3 DNA reads TGTGCCAGCAGTTACCGGGCCCCCGGACGGGGTGAAAAACTGTTTTTT.

In regard to this clonotype: Germline is not matched at one junction end, which may reflect a read error. The chain employs TRBV12-3 or TRBV12-4 and TRBJ2-5, with a tentative D call TRBD1 (6 bases). This CDR3 contains 13 residues. This CDR3 is CASSLHEGETLYF. The CDR3 nucleotides read TGTGCCAGCAGCCTTCATGAGGGGGAGACCCTGTACTTC.

This clonotype has just a few counts. One junction end disagrees with the germline gene, perhaps due to a read error. The chain carries TRBV19 and TRBJ1-1; D is possibly TRBD1 (5 bases). CDR1 and CDR2 from the germline V gene are LNHDA and SQIVND (reference sequence). The CDR3 has 11 amino acids. DNA for the CDR3: TGTGCCAGTAGCACCGGGACTGAGGCTTTCTTT. Translation gives CASSTGTEAFF.

The chain recombines TRBV19 with TRBJ1-1; 9 bases fit TRBD1. Trimming took 6 bases from V and 5 from J; bases not matched to a gene: 10. The CDR3 runs 15 residues. Germline loops: CDR1 LNHDA, CDR2 SQIVND (reference sequence). The CDR3 DNA reads TGTGCCAGTAGCCTAACCGGGACAGGGTCTACTGAAGCTTTCTTT. This sequence encodes CASSLTGTGSTEAFF. Looking up the rest from reference TRBV19 and TRBJ1-1 gives the full variable domain: DGGITQSPKYLFRKEGQNVTLSCEQNLNHDAMYWYRQDPGQGLRLIYYSQIVNDFQKGDIAEGYSVSREKKESFPLTVTSAQKNPTAFYLCASSLTGTGSTEAFFGQGTRLTVV.

This chain links TRBV7-8 with TRBJ2-7; D uncertain. Trimming cost V 1 base and J 5 bases, with 6 bases left between them. From germline, CDR1 is SGHVS and CDR2 FQNEAQ. The CDR3 runs to 12 residues. CDR3 region: CASSLVRNEQYF. The CDR3 DNA reads TGTGCCAGCAGCTTAGTTAGGAACGAGCAGTACTTC.

The gene calls are TRBV6-2 or TRBV6-3 and TRBJ2-4; 10 nucleotides agree with TRBD2. The CDR3 loop spans 16 amino acids. The V gene's germline CDR1 is MNHEY and CDR2 SVGEGT. Losses at the gene ends were 4 bases for V and 0 bases for J; bases not matched to a gene: 3. Here the CDR3 DNA reads TGTGCCAGCAGTTTACTAGCGGGGCTAGCCAAAAACATTCAGTACTTC. Translated: CASSLLAGLAKNIQYF.

This chain links TRBV4-2 with TRBJ2-3; D unclear. Germline values: CDR1 LGHNA, CDR2 YNFKEQ. Trimming pared 1 base from V and 6 bases from J, leaving 14 bases between. CDR3 length equals 15 residues. The CDR3 loop is CASSQGTGLGDTQYF. In DNA, the CDR3 is TGTGCCAGCAGCCAAGGGACCGGCCTGGGGGATACGCAGTATTTT.

The chain links TRBV29-1 to TRBJ1-2; D is unresolved. CDR3 length: 15 residues. With 4 bases removed from V and 7 bases from J, the gap between germline ends came to 22 bases. Germline CDR1 SQVTM, CDR2 ANQGSEA. CDR3 sequence (DNA): TGCAGCGTTGTCCGGCCCTCCGGGTTCGAGGGTGGCTACACCTTC. Translating it yields CSVVRPSGFEGGYTF.

This chain connects TRBV27 to TRBJ1-1, with D perhaps matching TRBD1 (6 bases). CDR1 and CDR2 (germline): MNHEY, SMNVEV (reference sequence). The CDR3 is 16 residues long. With 2 bases removed from V and 4 bases from J, the gap between germline ends came to 17 bases. The CDR3, as DNA: TGTGCCAGCAGTTTAATAGGATTCGGGGGCGGCACTGAAGCTTTCTTT. Protein sequence: CASSLIGFGGGTEAFF.

The rearrangement joins TRBV7-9 to TRBJ1-2; 7 bases fit TRBD1. The CDR3 is 15 amino acids. Germline V CDR1 and CDR2: SEHNR, FQNEAQ (reference sequence). J lost 6 bases, V lost 1 base, and 8 bases had no gene match. The CDR3 spells CASSLGTGVQDGYTF. The CDR3 bases are TGTGCCAGCAGCTTAGGAACAGGGGTACAGGATGGCTACACCTTC. The full variable domain, in which reference TRBV7-9 and TRBJ1-2 provide the parts outside the CDR3, is DTGVSQNPRHKITKRGQNVTFRCDPISEHNRLYWYRQTLGQGPEFLTYFQNEAQLEKSRLLSDRFSAERPKGSFSTLEIQRTEQGDSAMYLCASSLGTGVQDGYTFGSGTRLTVV.

This rearrangement joins TRBV20-1 to TRBJ1-1; maybe TRBD1 (6 bases). The germline V gene has CDR1 DFQATT and CDR2 SNEGSKA (reference sequence). The CDR3 has 16 amino acids. V lost 1 base, J lost 3 bases, and 18 bases lay in between. CDR3 region: CSARAERGVSDTEAFF. The DNA of the CDR3 is TGCAGTGCTAGAGCTGAGAGGGGGGTTAGTGACACTGAAGCTTTCTTT.

V gene TRBV12-3 or TRBV12-4 combines with J gene TRBJ1-5; D is uncertain. Between the trimmed V and J ends, which lost 3 bases and 11 bases, there was a span of 8 bases. The CDR3 totals 11 residues. Here the CDR3 DNA reads TGTGCCAGCAGTTTCGGAGAGTCCCAGCATTTT. Residues: CASSFGESQHF.

The chain couples TRBV7-9 to TRBJ2-1, with 10 bases matching TRBD2. Unmatched junction bases numbered 15, after V lost 5 bases and J lost 11 bases. The CDR3 extends over 16 amino acids. Per the germline V gene, CDR1 is SEHNR and CDR2 is FQNEAQ (reference sequence). CDR3 bases: TGTGCCAGCAGCACTTTCGAAATAGCGGGAGGAAACAAGCAGTTCTTC. Protein: CASSTFEIAGGNKQFF.

This chain links TRBV19 with TRBJ2-2; no firm D call. The CDR3 contains 14 residues. The V gene lost 3 bases and the J gene lost 4 bases, with 9 bases spanning the gap. The V gene's germline CDR1 is LNHDA and CDR2 SQIVND (reference sequence). The CDR3 spells CASSINGRTGELFF. Here the CDR3 DNA reads TGTGCCAGTAGTATCAACGGTCGCACCGGGGAGCTGTTTTTT.

This sequence joins TRBV27 and TRBJ2-7, with TRBD1 matching 11 bases. This CDR3 is 13 amino acids long. V was pared by 10 bases and J by 3 bases, with 5 bases of the junction left unmatched. Looked up from germline, CDR1 is MNHEY and CDR2 is SMNVEV (reference sequence). CDR3 DNA sequence: TGTGCCACCTGGACAGGGGGCGGCTACGAGCAGTACTTC. Translated: CATWTGGGYEQYF.